This T cell receptor (beta chain) comes out of a study of CDR3 diversity in severe acne. This clonotype has a handful of counts. A single record per CDR3 protein comes from TCRdb applying MiXCR to the PCR reads. Of over 85,000 distinct CDR3 sequences listed, 45% to 60% are singletons. This sequence originates from a male donor with acne. The sequenced sample consisted of blood.

CDR3 region: CASSLDHNEQFF. In nucleotides, the CDR3 is TGTGCCAGCAGTTTAGACCACAATGAGCAGTTCTTC. The genes are TRBV28 and TRBJ2-1; D is ambiguous. Germline V gene data show CDR1 as MDHEN and CDR2 as SYDVKM. The length of the CDR3 is 12 residues. V lost 2 bases to trimming and J lost 5 bases, with 4 bases between them.